This TCR beta chain was profiled in a study of T cell responses to AZD1222 COVID-19 vaccine. Details on this clone: The antigen remains undetermined.

Produced via immunoSEQ multiplex PCR; TCRdb's table is partial and in-frame only. Of roughly 150,000 clones in the sample, about 91% were seen once. CDR3 length equals 12 residues. CDR1 and CDR2 from the germline V gene are MNHEY and SMNVEV (reference sequence). Trimming cost V 3 bases and J 10 bases, with 12 bases left between them. Findings of the study overall: Donor demographics were predominantly white British with a female majority; clonal diversity may be underestimated.

The V call is TRBV27, the J call TRBJ1-1; unclear D gene. The sequence derives from an adult in good health. The input for sequencing was peripheral blood, taken on day 0 of AZD1222 vaccination. The CDR3 DNA sequence: TGTGCCAGCAGTTTCATAGGGATGGGAGCTTTCTTT. It encodes CASSFIGMGAFF.